This record looks at one T cell receptor beta chain sequence and its context. The sample comes from a study of blood T cell repertoires in COVID-19. Repertoires were generated with immunoSEQ multiplex PCR, while TCRdb's copy carries only in-frame clones and drops some. The sample carries some 170,000 clones, 81% recorded once. V dropped 5 bases and J dropped 1 base, with 5 bases sitting between them. The CDR3 is made up of 12 amino acids. Germline CDR1 and CDR2: LNHDA and SQIVND (reference sequence). Input material: peripheral blood. The genes are TRBV19 and TRBJ1-2; D gene uncertain. This clonotype was sampled from a woman aged 40 to 50 with COVID-19, enrolled during active disease. The CDR3 spells CASSVHNYGYTF. CDR3 nucleotides: TGTGCCAGTAGTGTCCATAACTATGGCTACACCTTC.